The table lists the clone carrying this T cell receptor beta chain with a few counts. Its target is not known. Germline CDR1 MNHEY, CDR2 SMNVEV (reference sequence). The V segment lost 8 bases and the J segment 6 bases; nucleotides outside the gene matches: 5. CDR3 size: 12 residues. TCRdb re-analysed the reads in MiXCR, keeping a single row per CDR3 protein. The table records 450,000 to 550,000 distinct CDR3 sequences, approximately 15% of them present only once. The data were taken from a study of T cell repertoires in cytomegalovirus infection. The overall study: Evidence of both CMV infection and a matching HLA type came from public TCR beta signatures. Study results and limitations: The ex vivo response was dominated by HLA-C-restricted CMV-specific TCR beta clonotypes.

The sequenced sample was CD8+ T cells from PBMCs. This rearrangement joins TRBV27 to TRBJ2-7, with TRBD1 matching over 9 bases. This sequence originates from a human donor in good health (CMV status not recorded). Some clones in this sample may be carry-over from other donors' samples. Here the CDR3 DNA reads TGTGCCAGCTTCGGGACAGGGCGCGAGCAGTACTTC. Translation: CASFGTGREQYF.